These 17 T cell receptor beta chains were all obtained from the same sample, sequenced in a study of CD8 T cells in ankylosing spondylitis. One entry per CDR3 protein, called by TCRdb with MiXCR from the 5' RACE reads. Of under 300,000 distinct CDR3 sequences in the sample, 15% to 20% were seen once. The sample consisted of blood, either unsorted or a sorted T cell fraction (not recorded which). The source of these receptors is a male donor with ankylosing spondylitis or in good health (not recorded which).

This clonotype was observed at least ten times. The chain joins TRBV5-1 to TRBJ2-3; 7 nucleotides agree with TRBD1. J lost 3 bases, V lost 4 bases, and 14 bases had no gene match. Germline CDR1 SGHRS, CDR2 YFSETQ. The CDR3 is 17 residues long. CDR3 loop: CASSTDRESAQTDTQYF. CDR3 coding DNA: TGCGCCAGCAGCACCGACAGGGAATCCGCTCAAACAGATACGCAGTATTTT.

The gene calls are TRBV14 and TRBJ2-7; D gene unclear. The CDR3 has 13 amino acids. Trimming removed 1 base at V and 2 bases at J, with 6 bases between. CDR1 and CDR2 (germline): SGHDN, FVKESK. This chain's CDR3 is CASSQVTPYEQYF. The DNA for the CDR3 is TGTGCCAGCAGCCAAGTGACCCCCTACGAGCAGTACTTC.

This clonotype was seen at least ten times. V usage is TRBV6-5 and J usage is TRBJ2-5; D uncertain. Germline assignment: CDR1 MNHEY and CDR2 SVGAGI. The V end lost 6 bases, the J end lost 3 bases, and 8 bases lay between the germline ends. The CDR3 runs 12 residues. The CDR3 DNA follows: TGTGCCAGCAGCGATTGGGAAGAGACCCAGTACTTC. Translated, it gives CASSDWEETQYF.

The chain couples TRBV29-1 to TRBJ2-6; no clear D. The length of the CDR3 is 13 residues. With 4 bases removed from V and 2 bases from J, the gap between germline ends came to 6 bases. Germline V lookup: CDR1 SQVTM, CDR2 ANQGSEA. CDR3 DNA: TGCAGCGTTGTTAGGGCTGGGGCCAACGTCCTGACTTTC. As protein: CSVVRAGANVLTF.

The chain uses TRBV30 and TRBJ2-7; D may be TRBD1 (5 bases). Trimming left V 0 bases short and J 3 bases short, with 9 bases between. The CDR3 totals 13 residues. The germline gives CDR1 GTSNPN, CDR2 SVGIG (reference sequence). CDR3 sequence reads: CAWSVRQLYEQYF. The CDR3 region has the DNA TGTGCCTGGAGTGTACGACAGCTCTACGAGCAGTACTTC.

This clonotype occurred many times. The CDR3 DNA reads as TGTGCCAGCATCCTGCGGGAGGGCGGCAATGAGCAGTTCTTC. This translates into CASILREGGNEQFF. This sequence joins TRBV7-6 and TRBJ2-1; 9 bases line up with TRBD2. Germline values: CDR1 SGHVS, CDR2 FNYEAQ. CDR3 length: 14 amino acids. The V and J ends lost 7 bases and 6 bases, in that order; junction bases with no gene match: 7.

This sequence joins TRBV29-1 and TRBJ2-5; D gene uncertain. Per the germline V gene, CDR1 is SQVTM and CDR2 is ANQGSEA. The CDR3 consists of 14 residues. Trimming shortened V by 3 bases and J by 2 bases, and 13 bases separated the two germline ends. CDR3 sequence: CSVDMTTGQETQYF. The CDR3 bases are TGCAGCGTTGATATGACCACTGGGCAAGAGACCCAGTACTTC.

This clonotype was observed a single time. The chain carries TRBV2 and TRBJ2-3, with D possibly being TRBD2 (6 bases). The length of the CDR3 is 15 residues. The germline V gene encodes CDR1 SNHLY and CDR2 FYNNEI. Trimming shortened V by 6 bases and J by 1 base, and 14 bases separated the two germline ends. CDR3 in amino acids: CASSDVGEGTDTQYF. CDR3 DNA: TGTGCCAGCAGCGATGTGGGGGAGGGCACAGATACGCAGTATTTT.

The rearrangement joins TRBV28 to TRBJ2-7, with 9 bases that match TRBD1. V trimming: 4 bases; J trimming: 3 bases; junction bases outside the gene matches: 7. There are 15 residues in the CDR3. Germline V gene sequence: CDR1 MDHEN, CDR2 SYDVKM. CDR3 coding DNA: TGTGCCAGCAGTTACTCCGGGACAGGGCTCTACGAGCAGTACTTC. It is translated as CASSYSGTGLYEQYF.

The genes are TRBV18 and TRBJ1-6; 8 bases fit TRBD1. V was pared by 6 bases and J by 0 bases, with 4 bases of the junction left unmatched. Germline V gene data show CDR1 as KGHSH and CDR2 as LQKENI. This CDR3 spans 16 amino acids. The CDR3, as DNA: TGTGCCAGCTCGCCAGGGGGCGCCTCCTATAATTCACCCCTCCACTTT. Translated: CASSPGGASYNSPLHF.

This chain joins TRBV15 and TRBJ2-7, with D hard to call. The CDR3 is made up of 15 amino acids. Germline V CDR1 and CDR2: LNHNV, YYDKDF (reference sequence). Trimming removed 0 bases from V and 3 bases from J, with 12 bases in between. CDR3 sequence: CATSRDVTLYYEQYF. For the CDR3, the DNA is TGTGCCACCAGCAGAGATGTAACCTTATACTACGAGCAGTACTTC.

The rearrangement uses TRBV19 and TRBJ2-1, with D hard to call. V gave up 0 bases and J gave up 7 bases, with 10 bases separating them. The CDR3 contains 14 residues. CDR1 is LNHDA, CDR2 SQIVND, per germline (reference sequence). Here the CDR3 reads CASSIDPGPNEQFF. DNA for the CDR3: TGTGCCAGTAGTATAGATCCCGGCCCGAATGAGCAGTTCTTC.

The CDR3 reads CASSIVGGRVMNGELFF. The CDR3 DNA follows: TGTGCCAGTAGTATAGTTGGCGGGAGAGTTATGAACGGGGAGCTGTTTTTT. The V call is TRBV19, the J call TRBJ2-2; 7 bases align to TRBD2. Germline V gene sequence: CDR1 LNHDA, CDR2 SQIVND (reference sequence). This CDR3 has 17 amino acids. The junction had 12 bases not matched to a gene; V was cut back by 1 base and J by 7 bases.

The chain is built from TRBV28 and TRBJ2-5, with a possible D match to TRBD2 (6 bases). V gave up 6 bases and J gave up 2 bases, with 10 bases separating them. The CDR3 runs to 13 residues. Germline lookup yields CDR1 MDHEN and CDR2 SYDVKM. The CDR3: CASSGTFQETQYF. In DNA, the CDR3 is TGTGCCAGCAGCGGGACTTTTCAAGAGACCCAGTACTTC. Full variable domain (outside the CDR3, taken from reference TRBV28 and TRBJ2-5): DVKVTQSSRYLVKRTGEKVFLECVQDMDHENMFWYRQDPGLGLRLIYFSYDVKMKEKGDIPEGYSVSREKKERFSLILESASTNQTSMYLCASSGTFQETQYFGPGTRLLVL.

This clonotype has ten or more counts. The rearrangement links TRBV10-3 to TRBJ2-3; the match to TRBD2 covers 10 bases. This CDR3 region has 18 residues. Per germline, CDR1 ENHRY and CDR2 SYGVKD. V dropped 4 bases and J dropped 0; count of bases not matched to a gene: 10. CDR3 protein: CAISGPGKREGSTDTQYF. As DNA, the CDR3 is TGTGCCATCAGTGGGCCAGGAAAGCGGGAGGGAAGCACAGATACGCAGTATTTT.

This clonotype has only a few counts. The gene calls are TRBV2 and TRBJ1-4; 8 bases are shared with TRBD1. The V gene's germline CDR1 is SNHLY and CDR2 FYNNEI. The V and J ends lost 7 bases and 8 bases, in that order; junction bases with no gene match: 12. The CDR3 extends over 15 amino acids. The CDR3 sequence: CASMTTGTGGEKLFF. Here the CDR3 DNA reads TGTGCCAGCATGACGACCGGGACAGGAGGGGAAAAACTGTTTTTT.

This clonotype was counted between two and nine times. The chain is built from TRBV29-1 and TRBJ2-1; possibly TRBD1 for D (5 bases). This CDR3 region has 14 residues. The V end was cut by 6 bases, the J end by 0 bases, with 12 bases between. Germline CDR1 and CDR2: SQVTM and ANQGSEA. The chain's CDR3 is CSVESQGSYNEQFF. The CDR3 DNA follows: TGCAGCGTCGAAAGTCAGGGCTCCTACAATGAGCAGTTCTTC.